These 12 T cell receptor beta chains were sequenced from one sample in a study of blood T cell repertoires in COVID-19 (dated by TCRdb to the early 2020s). Receptor amplification or capture employed the immunoSEQ multiplex PCR assay. TCRdb stores this immuneACCESS table with in-frame sequences only. Part of the clones is absent; in the studies checked, under half of the shortfall reflects unresolved V genes, and no reason is known for the rest. Present in this sample are some 250,000 clones, around 84% of which were seen just once. Jointly, the top ten make up 4.2% of the sample. The sample consisted of peripheral blood. The receptors originated from a man between 60 and 75 years old with acute or convalescent COVID-19.

This clone was counted once. The CDR3 DNA follows: TGTGCCAGCAGCCAAGTCCCGCAGGACACTGAAGCTTTCTTT. Its protein product is CASSQVPQDTEAFF. This chain connects TRBV3-1 (or the pseudogene TRBV3-2) to TRBJ1-1; D unresolved. CDR3 size: 14 residues. Trimming left V 1 base short and J 3 bases short, with 9 bases between. Germline V gene sequence: CDR1 LGHDT, CDR2 YNNKEL (reference sequence).

This clone appeared once. The V and J genes are TRBV7-8 and TRBJ1-4, with 7 bases that match TRBD1. The CDR3 covers 21 residues. Per germline, CDR1 SGHVS and CDR2 FQNEAQ. V shed 5 bases and J 4 bases; nucleotides not matched to a gene: 25. CDR3 amino acids: CASSALLPATSTGAYNEKLFF. For the CDR3, the DNA is TGTGCCAGCAGCGCGCTACTGCCGGCTACTAGTACAGGGGCCTATAATGAAAAACTGTTTTTT. Using reference TRBV7-8 and TRBJ1-4 for the parts outside the CDR3, the full variable domain is GAGVSQSPRYKVAKRGQDVALRCDPISGHVSLFWYQQALGQGPEFLTYFQNEAQLDKSGLPSDRFFAERPEGSVSTLKIQRTQQEDSAVYLCASSALLPATSTGAYNEKLFFGSGTQLSVL.

The genes are TRBV5-1 and TRBJ1-5; no clear D. Germline values: CDR1 SGHRS, CDR2 YFSETQ. Deletions cut 4 bases from V and 2 bases from J, with 7 bases between. The length of the CDR3 is 13 residues. The CDR3 region has the DNA TGCGCCAGCAGCGTTTTCGGCAATCAGCCCCAGCATTTT. Translating it yields CASSVFGNQPQHF. Using reference TRBV5-1 and TRBJ1-5 for the parts outside the CDR3, the full variable domain is KAGVTQTPRYLIKTRGQQVTLSCSPISGHRSVSWYQQTPGQGLQFLFEYFSETQRNKGNFPGRFSGRQFSNSRSEMNVSTLELGDSALYLCASSVFGNQPQHFGDGTRLSIL.

The chain employs TRBV5-1 and TRBJ1-5; D call uncertain. Trimming took off 0 bases at V and 4 bases at J, with 8 bases between the two ends. CDR3 length: 14 amino acids. The germline V gene has CDR1 SGHRS and CDR2 YFSETQ. Written as DNA, the CDR3 is TGCGCCAGCAGCTTGGGACATCCAAATCAGCCCCAGCATTTT. It is translated as CASSLGHPNQPQHF.

The CDR3 DNA reads as TGTGCCAGTAGTATAGTTACTAGCGGGAACACCGGGGAGCTGTTTTTT. Amino acids: CASSIVTSGNTGELFF. The chain employs TRBV19 and TRBJ2-2; 8 nucleotides match TRBD2. The germline V gene has CDR1 LNHDA and CDR2 SQIVND (reference sequence). CDR3 length: 16 amino acids. The ends lost 1 base at V and 1 base at J; junction bases unmatched: 2.

The rearrangement links TRBV2 to TRBJ2-3; 8 bases fit TRBD1. The V gene end was trimmed by 10 bases and the J gene end by 3 bases; junction bases not matched to a gene: 6. The CDR3 loop spans 13 amino acids. CDR1 SNHLY and CDR2 FYNNEI come from the germline V gene. The chain's CDR3 is CATRQGMTDTQYF. CDR3 nucleotides: TGTGCCACCCGACAGGGGATGACAGATACGCAGTATTTT.

This clone was counted a few times. The chain recombines TRBV28 with TRBJ2-3, with no clear D. Germline CDR1 and CDR2: MDHEN and SYDVKM. Between the trimmed V and J ends, which lost 7 bases and 0 bases, there was a span of 8 bases. There are 13 residues in the CDR3. Here the CDR3 DNA reads TGTGCCAGCATAGAGCGAAGCACAGATACGCAGTATTTT. Protein: CASIERSTDTQYF.

V usage is TRBV11-2 and J usage is TRBJ1-1; the D is unclear. In germline, CDR1 is SGHAT, CDR2 FQNNGV. The V gene lost 3 bases and the J gene lost 11 bases, with 16 bases spanning the gap. The CDR3 is made up of 13 amino acids. This chain's CDR3 is CASSFWTGGSAFF. The CDR3 DNA follows: TGTGCCAGCAGCTTTTGGACGGGAGGATCGGCTTTCTTT.

The chain uses TRBV25-1 and TRBJ1-1, with 7 nucleotides matching TRBD1. Germline CDR1 MGHDK, CDR2 SYGVNS. V was clipped by 7 bases and J by 4 bases; unmatched bases: 12. This CDR3 has 15 residues. CDR3 in DNA: TGTGCCAGCACTAACGGGGGGGCAGGGGGCACTGAAGCTTTCTTT. It codes for CASTNGGAGGTEAFF.

This chain links TRBV7-6 with TRBJ2-1; TRBD2 is a possible D gene (6 bases). The CDR3 runs to 13 residues. The germline V gene encodes CDR1 SGHVS and CDR2 FNYEAQ. Trimming removed 5 bases from V and 8 bases from J, with 13 bases in between. The CDR3 here is CASSQDPGDEQFF. The CDR3 DNA reads as TGTGCCAGCAGCCAGGACCCGGGGGATGAGCAGTTCTTC.

V usage is TRBV4-1 and J usage is TRBJ1-5, with D possibly being TRBD1 (5 bases). Trimming shortened V by 3 bases and J by 0 bases, and 9 bases separated the two germline ends. The CDR3 has 15 amino acids. The germline V gene has CDR1 MGHRA and CDR2 YSYEKL. CDR3 amino acids: CASSHRQSSNQPQHF. CDR3 sequence (DNA): TGCGCCAGCAGCCACCGACAGTCTAGCAATCAGCCCCAGCATTTT.

This clone was detected once. The V gene is TRBV7-2, the J gene TRBJ1-2; D is possibly TRBD1 (5 bases). V dropped 0 bases and J dropped 8 bases, with 16 bases sitting between them. CDR3 length equals 15 residues. Germline V CDR1 and CDR2: SGHTA, FQGNSA. The CDR3 here is CASSLASRGAGGYTF. CDR3 nucleotide sequence: TGTGCCAGCAGCTTAGCCTCTAGGGGCGCTGGAGGCTACACCTTC.